Shown below are 25 T cell receptor beta chains from a single sample sequenced in a study of identical twins. TCRdb re-analysed the 5' RACE reads in MiXCR, keeping a single row per CDR3 protein. The sample contains about 530,000 distinct CDR3 sequences, about a fifth of which appear only once. These data also formed part of another study, on yellow fever vaccine responses in identical twins.

Sequencing was done on a sample of CD4+ T cells sorted from blood. The receptors shown here come from a woman aged 18-30 years in good health.

This clonotype was seen a handful of times. This chain connects TRBV29-1 to TRBJ2-3; possibly TRBD1 for D (6 bases). The V gene lost 4 bases and the J gene lost 3 bases, with 11 bases spanning the gap. Germline-derived CDR1 and CDR2 are SQVTM and ANQGSEA. This CDR3 comprises 13 residues. CDR3 sequence: CSVAAQGTDTQYF. For the CDR3, the DNA is TGCAGCGTTGCTGCACAGGGAACAGATACGCAGTATTTT.

This clonotype was recorded once. The rearrangement links TRBV5-8 to TRBJ2-5; possibly TRBD2 for D (6 bases). Trimming left V 1 base short and J 5 bases short, with 18 bases between. Germline assignment: CDR1 SGHTS and CDR2 YDEGEE. The CDR3 is made up of 16 amino acids. DNA of the CDR3: TGTGCCAGCAGCTTGCTGACCGGGACTGCGTTGGAGACCCAGTACTTC. The encoded protein is CASSLLTGTALETQYF.

The chain carries TRBV10-3 and TRBJ1-4; TRBD1 aligns across 8 bases. The trim removed 5 bases at V and 5 bases at J, leaving 7 bases unmatched. CDR3 length: 15 residues. Germline assignment: CDR1 ENHRY and CDR2 SYGVKD. Here the CDR3 reads CAISRGQGKNEKLFF. CDR3 DNA: TGTGCCATCAGTAGAGGACAGGGCAAGAATGAAAAACTGTTTTTT.

This chain uses TRBV3-1 with TRBJ2-3; 9 bases agree with TRBD2. The ends lost 5 bases at V and 3 bases at J; junction bases unmatched: 12. This CDR3 has 17 residues. Germline V gene data show CDR1 as LGHDT and CDR2 as YNNKEL (reference sequence). The CDR3 spells CASSAPLAGIKTDTQYF. The DNA for the CDR3 is TGTGCCAGCAGCGCCCCGCTAGCGGGAATTAAAACAGATACGCAGTATTTT.

This clonotype was detected a few times. V and J are TRBV24-1 and TRBJ2-5; D possibly matches TRBD1 or TRBD2 (5 bases each). The CDR3 is 14 residues long. Deletions cut 4 bases from V and 4 bases from J, with 12 bases between. Germline V gives CDR1 KGHDR, CDR2 SFDVKD. CDR3 loop: CATSESGSAETQYF. CDR3 sequence (DNA): TGTGCCACCAGTGAGTCAGGGAGTGCAGAGACCCAGTACTTC.

This clonotype came up many times. The V call is TRBV5-1, the J call TRBJ2-1, with D unclear. Looked up from germline, CDR1 is SGHRS and CDR2 is YFSETQ. CDR3 length equals 13 residues. Trimming left V 0 bases short and J 7 bases short, with 8 bases between. The CDR3 sequence is CASSLEWRNEQFF. The DNA for the CDR3 is TGCGCCAGCAGCTTGGAGTGGCGAAATGAGCAGTTCTTC.

This clonotype was seen a handful of times. V and J are TRBV20-1 and TRBJ2-2, with 9 bases fitting TRBD1. CDR1 and CDR2 from the germline V gene are DFQATT and SNEGSKA (reference sequence). The CDR3 totals 16 residues. V was pared by 0 bases and J by 7 bases, with 9 bases of the junction left unmatched. CDR3 residues: CSARDLLTGGVGELFF. CDR3 DNA sequence: TGCAGTGCTAGAGATTTGTTGACAGGGGGGGTCGGGGAGCTGTTTTTT.

This chain connects TRBV2 to TRBJ2-1, with D tentatively TRBD2 (6 bases). The length of the CDR3 is 14 residues. V lost 3 bases, J lost 4 bases, and 10 bases lay in between. Germline assignment: CDR1 SNHLY and CDR2 FYNNEI. CDR3 sequence: CASSDRGTYNEQFF. CDR3 nucleotides: TGTGCCAGCAGTGACCGGGGGACTTACAATGAGCAGTTCTTC.

The rearrangement joins TRBV19 to TRBJ1-1, with D hard to call. V lost 8 bases and J 4 bases, leaving 14 bases between the germline ends. The CDR3 has 13 residues. The germline CDR1 and CDR2 sequences are LNHDA and SQIVND (reference sequence). CDR3 sequence: CASGPNMGTEAFF. In nucleotides, the CDR3 is TGTGCCAGTGGTCCAAACATGGGCACTGAAGCTTTCTTT. Complete variable domain (other parts from reference TRBV19 and TRBJ1-1): DGGITQSPKYLFRKEGQNVTLSCEQNLNHDAMYWYRQDPGQGLRLIYYSQIVNDFQKGDIAEGYSVSREKKESFPLTVTSAQKNPTAFYLCASGPNMGTEAFFGQGTRLTVV.

The chain has TRBV5-8 and TRBJ2-5, with TRBD1 matching over 8 bases. This CDR3 is built from 16 residues. Germline V gene sequence: CDR1 SGHTS, CDR2 YDEGEE. The V gene end was trimmed by 4 bases and the J gene end by 1 base; junction bases not matched to a gene: 9. The CDR3 DNA follows: TGTGCCAGCAGCCCAAAGGGACAGGTCCCCCAAGAGACCCAGTACTTC. Its protein is CASSPKGQVPQETQYF.

The chain joins TRBV12-3 or TRBV12-4 to TRBJ2-7, with D possibly matching TRBD1 (6 bases). The germline V and J ends were trimmed by 6 bases and 6 bases, with 15 bases remaining between them. The CDR3 has 13 amino acids. CDR3 DNA sequence: TGTGCCAGCAGCCTTCAGGGGTTGGGCGAGCAGTACGTC. Translating it yields CASSLQGLGEQYV.

There are many counts of this clonotype. V gene TRBV5-6 combines with J gene TRBJ2-1; TRBD2 matches at 12 bases. Trimming took 6 bases from V and 10 from J; bases not matched to a gene: 11. CDR1 is SGHDT and CDR2 is YYEEEE in the germline V gene. The CDR3 is 15 amino acids. CDR3 nucleotide sequence: TGTGCCAGCACCGTAGTCCGGACTAGCGGGACCGAGCAGTTCTTC. Its protein product is CASTVVRTSGTEQFF.

This clonotype was picked up a small number of times. The rearrangement joins TRBV5-1 to TRBJ1-2; TRBD1 aligns across 7 bases. From germline, CDR1 is SGHRS and CDR2 YFSETQ. V dropped 5 bases and J dropped 8; count of bases not matched to a gene: 18. This CDR3 has 16 residues. CDR3 sequence: CASSPIGGQEHDGYTF. CDR3 DNA sequence: TGCGCCAGCAGTCCAATCGGCGGACAGGAACATGACGGCTACACCTTC.

There are a few counts of this clonotype. The genes are TRBV5-6 and TRBJ2-7, with TRBD2 matching 8 bases. Germline V CDR1 and CDR2: SGHDT, YYEEEE. The CDR3 extends over 12 amino acids. Losses at the gene ends were 7 bases for V and 12 bases for J; bases not matched to a gene: 12. DNA of the CDR3: TGTGCCAGCTCTGTGGGGAGAGGACTAGCGTACGTC. This gives the protein CASSVGRGLAYV.

The chain combines TRBV5-6 with TRBJ2-7; a possible D gene is TRBD1 (6 bases). Trimming removed 2 bases from V and 7 bases from J, with 22 bases in between. The CDR3 is made up of 16 amino acids. Germline-derived CDR1 and CDR2 are SGHDT and YYEEEE. CDR3 sequence: CASSFKGTGQRKEQYF. Written as DNA, the CDR3 is TGTGCCAGCAGCTTTAAAGGCACAGGGCAGCGAAAGGAGCAGTACTTC.

This chain joins TRBV9 and TRBJ2-2, with D unclear. The CDR3 extends over 13 amino acids. V lost 0 bases to trimming and J lost 4 bases, with 4 bases between them. Germline-derived CDR1 and CDR2 are SGDLS and YYNGEE. The CDR3 reads CASSVDPTGELFF. The CDR3 coding sequence is TGTGCCAGCAGCGTAGACCCCACCGGGGAGCTGTTTTTT.

The chain is built from TRBV7-3 and TRBJ2-3, with D perhaps TRBD1 or TRBD2 (6 bases each). The CDR3 contains 15 residues. Germline V gene data show CDR1 as SGHTA and CDR2 as FQGTGA. V lost 5 bases and J 2 bases, leaving 14 bases between the germline ends. CDR3 coding DNA: TGTGCCAGCAGCCATGGGGGGCAGCACACAGATACGCAGTATTTT. Its protein is CASSHGGQHTDTQYF.

The V and J genes are TRBV7-9 and TRBJ2-5, with 7 bases aligning to TRBD2. Germline CDR1 SEHNR, CDR2 FQNEAQ (reference sequence). J was trimmed by 5 bases and V by 5 bases; bases with no gene match: 8. The CDR3 loop spans 14 amino acids. The CDR3 DNA reads TGTGCCAGCAGCCACCGGGAGGCGCGGGAGACCCAGTACTTC. It specifies CASSHREARETQYF. Supplemented by reference TRBV7-9 and TRBJ2-5, the full variable domain reads DTGVSQNPRHKITKRGQNVTFRCDPISEHNRLYWYRQTLGQGPEFLTYFQNEAQLEKSRLLSDRFSAERPKGSFSTLEIQRTEQGDSAMYLCASSHREARETQYFGPGTRLLVL.

V and J are TRBV6-1 and TRBJ2-2; TRBD1 aligns across 7 bases. V lost 11 bases, J lost 1 base, and 4 bases stayed unmatched. The CDR3 sequence is 13 residues long. In germline, CDR1 is MNHNS, CDR2 SASEGT. The CDR3 is CAGGQRNTGELFF. The CDR3 coding sequence is TGTGCCGGGGGACAGAGGAACACCGGGGAGCTGTTTTTT.

V gene TRBV7-6 combines with J gene TRBJ2-2, with 7 bases that match TRBD1. Losses at the gene ends were 1 base for V and 6 bases for J; bases not matched to a gene: 8. The CDR3 contains 16 residues. From germline, CDR1 is SGHVS and CDR2 FNYEAQ. In DNA, the CDR3 is TGTGCCAGCAGCTTAGGACAGGGCGAAGTTGCCGGGGAGCTGTTTTTT. Protein sequence: CASSLGQGEVAGELFF.

The chain uses TRBV12-3 or TRBV12-4 and TRBJ1-5; D is unresolved. The CDR3 length is 13 residues. Trimming took off 6 bases at V and 5 bases at J, with 11 bases between the two ends. CDR3 sequence reads: CASSGKSHQPQHF. CDR3 DNA sequence: TGTGCCAGCAGCGGGAAATCTCATCAGCCCCAGCATTTT.

This clonotype occurred a few times. The chain is built from TRBV10-3 and TRBJ2-5; tentatively, D is TRBD2 (5 bases). The CDR3 is 14 amino acids. Between the trimmed V and J ends, which lost 2 bases and 5 bases, there was a span of 12 bases. Germline CDR1 ENHRY, CDR2 SYGVKD. CDR3 sequence (DNA): TGTGCCATCAGTGAGCAGGAGGTCGGCGAGACCCAGTACTTC. Translated, it gives CAISEQEVGETQYF.

This clonotype was counted a few times. V usage is TRBV5-5 and J usage is TRBJ1-1; weak D call: TRBD1 (5 bases). CDR3 size: 16 residues. The V end was cut by 4 bases, the J end by 5 bases, with 21 bases between. In germline, CDR1 is SGHKS, CDR2 YYEKEE (reference sequence). For the CDR3, the DNA is TGTGCCAGCAGCCAAAACTACCTAGGGGAGGGGACTGAAGCTTTCTTT. It specifies CASSQNYLGEGTEAFF. Drawing the rest from reference TRBV5-5 and TRBJ1-1, the complete variable domain is DAGVTQSPTHLIKTRGQQVTLRCSPISGHKSVSWYQQVLGQGPQFIFQYYEKEERGRGNFPDRFSARQFPNYSSELNVNALLLGDSALYLCASSQNYLGEGTEAFFGQGTRLTVV.

J is TRBJ1-5 and V is TRBV14; 7 bases are shared with TRBD1. V was clipped by 4 bases and J by 6 bases; unmatched bases: 3. The CDR3 extends over 13 amino acids. Germline values: CDR1 SGHDN, CDR2 FVKESK. The CDR3 DNA is TGTGCCAGCAGCCGAGGGGGCAGTCAGCCCCAGCATTTT. This translates into CASSRGGSQPQHF.

DNA for the CDR3: TGTGCCAAAAGGGCTAATGAACACAGGGCAGGCGAGCAGTTCTTC. Amino acids: CAKRANEHRAGEQFF. V usage is TRBV9 and J usage is TRBJ2-1; D perhaps matches TRBD1 (6 bases). The CDR3 runs to 15 residues. V was trimmed by 9 bases and J by 10 bases, leaving 26 bases between them. Germline V CDR1 and CDR2: SGDLS, YYNGEE. Drawing the rest from reference TRBV9 and TRBJ2-1, the complete variable domain is DSGVTQTPKHLITATGQRVTLRCSPRSGDLSVYWYQQSLDQGLQFLIQYYNGEERAKGNILERFSAQQFPDLHSELNLSSLELGDSALYFCAKRANEHRAGEQFFGPGTRLTVL.